These 15 T cell receptor beta chains were all obtained from the same sample, sequenced in a study of blood T cell repertoires in COVID-19. The table came from immunoSEQ multiplex PCR; TCRdb's copy has only in-frame clones and leaves some out. The repertoire has around 130,000 clones, about 90% of them found once; the top ten carry about 11%. Sequencing input: peripheral blood. All receptors come from a man in his 60s with active or convalescent COVID-19.

The rearrangement links TRBV28 to TRBJ1-1, with TRBD1 as a possible D gene (6 bases). CDR1 is MDHEN and CDR2 is SYDVKM in the germline V gene. The CDR3 contains 13 residues. V was shortened by 6 bases and J by 1 base, with 9 bases between the two germline ends. The CDR3, as DNA: TGTGCCAGCAGGGTACAGGGGAACACTGAAGCTTTCTTT. Protein product: CASRVQGNTEAFF.

This clone was picked up a small number of times. The gene calls are TRBV19 and TRBJ1-1, with 7 bases matching TRBD1. CDR3 length: 13 amino acids. V was pared by 0 bases and J by 11 bases, with 6 bases of the junction left unmatched. Germline CDR1 is LNHDA and CDR2 is SQIVND (reference sequence). The CDR3 is CASSIERRGHAFF. The CDR3 nucleotides are TGTGCCAGTAGTATAGAAAGAAGGGGGCATGCTTTCTTT.

The chain recombines TRBV7-9 with TRBJ1-4; TRBD1 matches 7 bases. Germline lookup yields CDR1 SEHNR and CDR2 FQNEAQ (reference sequence). V trimming: 1 base; J trimming: 8 bases; junction bases outside the gene matches: 7. The CDR3 is 15 amino acids. In DNA, the CDR3 is TGTGCCAGCAGCTTAGTCGTAGGGGGCGAGGAAAAACTGTTTTTT. It is translated as CASSLVVGGEEKLFF.

The chain couples TRBV7-6 to TRBJ1-1; D unclear. Between the trimmed V and J ends, which lost 3 bases and 1 base, there was a span of 6 bases. CDR3 length: 13 residues. Germline V gene lookup returns CDR1 SGHVS and CDR2 FNYEAQ. The CDR3 region has the DNA TGTGCCAGCAGCTTGTCAGGGAACACTGAAGCTTTCTTT. It yields the protein CASSLSGNTEAFF.

The chain employs TRBV25-1 and TRBJ2-5, with 8 bases aligning to TRBD1. After removal of 1 base from V and 5 bases from J, the junction contained 6 bases not matched to a gene. The germline CDR1 and CDR2 sequences are MGHDK and SYGVNS. The CDR3 loop spans 15 amino acids. CDR3 sequence reads: CASSEFPTGAETQYF. The CDR3 DNA is TGTGCCAGCAGTGAATTTCCGACAGGGGCCGAGACCCAGTACTTC.

The CDR3 loop reads CASSLGGTSGSGEQFF. CDR3 nucleotides: TGCGCCAGCAGCTTGGGAGGGACTAGCGGGAGTGGTGAGCAGTTCTTC. The V and J genes are TRBV5-1 and TRBJ2-1; 14 nucleotides agree with TRBD2. Trimming removed 0 bases from V and 9 bases from J; junction bases left unmatched: 5. Germline CDR1 is SGHRS and CDR2 is YFSETQ. This CDR3 is 16 amino acids long.

The V and J genes are TRBV24-1 and TRBJ2-5; D call uncertain. Germline CDR1 is KGHDR and CDR2 is SFDVKD. This CDR3 comprises 15 residues. Trimming removed 3 bases at V and 1 base at J, with 11 bases between. The CDR3 loop reads CATSDPRRAQETQYF. The CDR3 bases are TGTGCCACCAGTGATCCCCGGAGAGCCCAAGAGACCCAGTACTTC.

The V gene is TRBV5-8, the J gene TRBJ1-5; 7 nucleotides align to TRBD1. In germline, CDR1 is SGHTS, CDR2 YDEGEE. The trim removed 0 bases at V and 5 bases at J, leaving 5 bases unmatched. The CDR3 contains 15 residues. The CDR3: CASSLGVGGDQPQHF. CDR3 nucleotides: TGTGCCAGCAGCTTGGGGGTAGGGGGCGATCAGCCCCAGCATTTT.

The gene calls are TRBV19 and TRBJ2-7; 7 bases match TRBD2. Trimming cost V 6 bases and J 2 bases; bases outside gene matches: 7. The CDR3 is made up of 14 amino acids. Per the germline V gene, CDR1 is LNHDA and CDR2 is SQIVND (reference sequence). The CDR3 spells CASRATSSTYEQYF. The CDR3 DNA reads TGTGCCAGTAGAGCGACTAGCTCTACCTACGAGCAGTACTTC.

This sequence joins TRBV11-2 and TRBJ2-6; D is ambiguous. The germline V and J ends were trimmed by 5 bases and 0 bases, with 8 bases remaining between them. Looked up from germline, CDR1 is SGHAT and CDR2 is FQNNGV. This CDR3 is 15 amino acids long. The CDR3 DNA reads TGTGCCAGCAGCCCGGAGTACTCTGGGGCCAACGTCCTGACTTTC. Translating it yields CASSPEYSGANVLTF.

The chain has TRBV19 and TRBJ1-1; possibly TRBD1 for D (5 bases). The V end was cut by 3 bases, the J end by 4 bases, with 18 bases between. CDR1 LNHDA and CDR2 SQIVND come from the germline V gene (reference sequence). The CDR3 runs to 16 residues. The CDR3 coding sequence is TGTGCCAGTAGTATCCTAAACAGGAGGGTAGGCACTGAAGCTTTCTTT. It codes for CASSILNRRVGTEAFF.

The J gene is TRBJ2-1, the V gene TRBV27; 7 nucleotides agree with TRBD1. The CDR3 is made up of 15 amino acids. Germline values: CDR1 MNHEY, CDR2 SMNVEV (reference sequence). V dropped 1 base and J dropped 5; count of bases not matched to a gene: 5. The CDR3 loop is CASSLFQGVNNEQFF. The DNA for the CDR3 is TGTGCCAGCAGTTTATTCCAGGGGGTTAACAATGAGCAGTTCTTC.

The rearrangement uses TRBV29-1 and TRBJ2-1; D perhaps matches TRBD2 (6 bases). Trimming removed 4 bases from V and 10 bases from J, with 17 bases in between. This CDR3 has 13 amino acids. CDR1 and CDR2 from the germline V gene are SQVTM and ANQGSEA. In nucleotides, the CDR3 is TGCAGCGTTGGGGGGGTCCTGGGCGGCGAGCAGTTCTTC. It codes for CSVGGVLGGEQFF.

The chain recombines TRBV19 with TRBJ2-3; 10 bases are a match to TRBD2. The CDR3 contains 15 residues. Germline V gene sequence: CDR1 LNHDA, CDR2 SQIVND (reference sequence). The V and J ends lost 5 bases and 4 bases, in that order; junction bases with no gene match: 6. The CDR3 is CASSASGTSADTQYF. DNA of the CDR3: TGTGCCAGTAGTGCCTCCGGGACTAGCGCAGATACGCAGTATTTT.

The J gene is TRBJ2-7, the V gene TRBV24-1; 10 bases map to TRBD1. V gave up 9 bases and J gave up 2 bases; unmatched junction bases: 3. Looked up from germline, CDR1 is KGHDR and CDR2 is SFDVKD. This CDR3 is built from 13 residues. CDR3 in DNA: TGTGCCACCGGACAGGGGGGGACCTACGAGCAGTACTTC. It codes for CATGQGGTYEQYF.